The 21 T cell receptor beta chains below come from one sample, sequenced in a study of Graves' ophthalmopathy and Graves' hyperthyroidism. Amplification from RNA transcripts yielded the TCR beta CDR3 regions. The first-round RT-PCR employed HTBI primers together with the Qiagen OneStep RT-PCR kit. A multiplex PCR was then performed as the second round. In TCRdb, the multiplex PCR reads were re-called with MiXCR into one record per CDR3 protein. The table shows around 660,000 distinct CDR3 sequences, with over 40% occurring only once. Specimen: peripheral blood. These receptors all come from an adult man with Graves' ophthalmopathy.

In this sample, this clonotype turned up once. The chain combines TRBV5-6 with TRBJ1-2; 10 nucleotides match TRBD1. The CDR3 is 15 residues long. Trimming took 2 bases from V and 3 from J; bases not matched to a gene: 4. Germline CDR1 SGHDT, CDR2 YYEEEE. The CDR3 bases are TGTGCCAGCAGCTTAGGGACAGGGGCGGACTATGGCTACACCTTC. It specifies CASSLGTGADYGYTF. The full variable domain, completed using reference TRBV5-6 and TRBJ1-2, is DAGVTQSPTHLIKTRGQQVTLRCSPKSGHDTVSWYQQALGQGPQFIFQYYEEEERQRGNFPDRFSGHQFPNYSSELNVNALLLGDSALYLCASSLGTGADYGYTFGSGTRLTVV.

CDR3 amino acids: CASSPRRTGAQYF. CDR3 DNA sequence: TGTGCCAGCAGCCCCCGCAGGACAGGGGCCCAGTACTTC. The chain uses TRBV7-2 and TRBJ2-5; 9 nucleotides agree with TRBD1. Trimming at V came to 5 bases and at J to 9 bases, leaving 7 bases not matched to a gene. Germline loops: CDR1 SGHTA, CDR2 FQGNSA. This CDR3 is 13 amino acids long.

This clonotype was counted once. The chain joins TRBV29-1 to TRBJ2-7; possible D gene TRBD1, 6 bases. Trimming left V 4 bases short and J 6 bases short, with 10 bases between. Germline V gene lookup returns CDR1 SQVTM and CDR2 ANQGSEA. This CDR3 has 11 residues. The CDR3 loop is CSVGGPGEQYF. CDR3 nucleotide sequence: TGCAGCGTTGGGGGGCCGGGCGAGCAGTACTTC.

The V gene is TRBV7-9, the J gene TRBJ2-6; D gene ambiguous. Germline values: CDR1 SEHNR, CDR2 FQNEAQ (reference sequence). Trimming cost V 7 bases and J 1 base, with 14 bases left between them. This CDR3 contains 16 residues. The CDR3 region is CASNSHGVSGANVLTF. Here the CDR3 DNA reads TGTGCCAGCAACTCTCATGGGGTATCTGGGGCCAACGTCCTGACTTTC.

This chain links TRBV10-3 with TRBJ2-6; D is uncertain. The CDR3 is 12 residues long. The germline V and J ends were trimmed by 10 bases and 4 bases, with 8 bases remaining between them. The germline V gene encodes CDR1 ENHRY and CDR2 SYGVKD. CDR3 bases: TGTGCCACCGCGACAGGGGCCAACGTCCTGACTTTC. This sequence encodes CATATGANVLTF.

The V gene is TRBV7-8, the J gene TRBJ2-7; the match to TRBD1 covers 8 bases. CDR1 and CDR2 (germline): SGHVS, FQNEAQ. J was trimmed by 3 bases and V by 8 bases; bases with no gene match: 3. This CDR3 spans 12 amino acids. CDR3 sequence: CASGQGFYEQYF. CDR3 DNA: TGTGCCAGCGGACAGGGTTTCTACGAGCAGTACTTC.

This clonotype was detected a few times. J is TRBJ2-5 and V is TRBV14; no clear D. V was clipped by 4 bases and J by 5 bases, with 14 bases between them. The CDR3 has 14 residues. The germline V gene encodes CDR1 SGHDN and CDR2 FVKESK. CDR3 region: CASSRGLIGETQYF. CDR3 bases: TGTGCCAGCAGCCGCGGTCTAATAGGGGAGACCCAGTACTTC.

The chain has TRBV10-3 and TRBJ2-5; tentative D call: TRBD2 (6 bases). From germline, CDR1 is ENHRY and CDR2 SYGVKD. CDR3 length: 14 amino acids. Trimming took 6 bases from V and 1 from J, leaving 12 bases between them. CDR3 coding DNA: TGTGCCATCAGCTCCACGGGGGTCCAAGAGACCCAGTACTTC. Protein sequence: CAISSTGVQETQYF.

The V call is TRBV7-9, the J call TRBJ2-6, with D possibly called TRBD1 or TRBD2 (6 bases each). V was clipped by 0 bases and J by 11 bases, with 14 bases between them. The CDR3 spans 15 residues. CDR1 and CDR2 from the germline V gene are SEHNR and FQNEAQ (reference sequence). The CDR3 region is CASSLAGGSAYVLTF. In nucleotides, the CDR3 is TGTGCCAGCAGCTTAGCGGGGGGCAGCGCCTACGTCCTGACTTTC.

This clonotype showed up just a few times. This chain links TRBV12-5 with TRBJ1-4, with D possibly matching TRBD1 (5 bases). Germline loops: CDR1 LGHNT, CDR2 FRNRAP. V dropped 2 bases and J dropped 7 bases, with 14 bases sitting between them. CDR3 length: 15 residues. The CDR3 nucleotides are TGTGCTAGTGGTTTGCTTGGGACTCCAGGTGAAAAACTGTTTTTT. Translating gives CASGLLGTPGEKLFF.

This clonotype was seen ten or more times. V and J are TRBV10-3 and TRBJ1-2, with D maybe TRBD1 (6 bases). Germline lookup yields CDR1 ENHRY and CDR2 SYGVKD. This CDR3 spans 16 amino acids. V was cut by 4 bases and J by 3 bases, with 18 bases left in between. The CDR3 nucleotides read TGTGCCATCAGTGCCTATTACAGGGATTTCGACTATGGCTACACCTTC. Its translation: CAISAYYRDFDYGYTF.

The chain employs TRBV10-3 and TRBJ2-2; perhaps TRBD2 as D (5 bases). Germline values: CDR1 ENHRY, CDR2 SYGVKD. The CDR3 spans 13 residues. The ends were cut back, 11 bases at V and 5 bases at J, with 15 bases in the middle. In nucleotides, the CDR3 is TGTGCCTGCAGTTTCCGGGAAACCGGGGAGCTGTTTTTT. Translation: CACSFRETGELFF.

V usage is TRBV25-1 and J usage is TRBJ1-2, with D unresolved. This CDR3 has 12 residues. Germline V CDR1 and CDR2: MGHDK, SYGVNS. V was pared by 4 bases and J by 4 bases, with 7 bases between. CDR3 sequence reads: CASSAASYGYTF. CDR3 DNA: TGTGCCAGCAGTGCAGCGAGCTATGGCTACACCTTC.

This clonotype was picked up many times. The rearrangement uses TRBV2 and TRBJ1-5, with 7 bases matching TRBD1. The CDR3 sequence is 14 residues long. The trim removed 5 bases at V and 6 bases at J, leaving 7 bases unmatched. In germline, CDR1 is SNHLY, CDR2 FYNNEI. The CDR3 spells CASSYQGGAQPQHF. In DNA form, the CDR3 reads TGTGCCAGCAGTTACCAGGGGGGAGCTCAGCCCCAGCATTTT.

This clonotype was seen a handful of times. The CDR3 nucleotides read TGCAGTGCTAGAACTGTCGTTGGTACTCTTGGGTCTGAAGCTTTCTTT. This encodes CSARTVVGTLGSEAFF. The J gene is TRBJ1-1, the V gene TRBV20-1; D remains ambiguous. The germline V gene encodes CDR1 DFQATT and CDR2 SNEGSKA (reference sequence). The germline V and J ends were trimmed by 2 bases and 6 bases, with 22 bases remaining between them. This CDR3 contains 16 residues.

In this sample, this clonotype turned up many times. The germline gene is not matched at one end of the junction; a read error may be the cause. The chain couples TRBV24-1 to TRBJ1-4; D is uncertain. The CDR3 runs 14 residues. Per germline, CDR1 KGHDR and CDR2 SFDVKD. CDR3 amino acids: CATGDGRANEKLFF. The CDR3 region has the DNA TGTGCCACCGGTGATGGCAGAGCTAATGAAAAACTGTTTTTT.

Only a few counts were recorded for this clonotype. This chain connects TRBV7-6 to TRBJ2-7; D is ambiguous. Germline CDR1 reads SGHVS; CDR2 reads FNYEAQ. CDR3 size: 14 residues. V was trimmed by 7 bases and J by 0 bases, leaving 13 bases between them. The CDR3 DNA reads TGTGCCAGCACCCCCCAGACGTACTCCTACGAGCAGTACTTC. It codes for CASTPQTYSYEQYF.

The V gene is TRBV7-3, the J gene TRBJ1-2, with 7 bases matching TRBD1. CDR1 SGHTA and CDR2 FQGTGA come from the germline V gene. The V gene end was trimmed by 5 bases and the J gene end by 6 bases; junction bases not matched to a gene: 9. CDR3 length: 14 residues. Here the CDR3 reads CASSQPGDRDGYTF. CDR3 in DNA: TGTGCCAGCAGCCAACCAGGGGACAGAGATGGCTACACCTTC.

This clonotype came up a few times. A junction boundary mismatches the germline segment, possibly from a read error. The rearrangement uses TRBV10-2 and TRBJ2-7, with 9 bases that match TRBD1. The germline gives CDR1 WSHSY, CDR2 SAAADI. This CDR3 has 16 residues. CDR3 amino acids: CASSYLPGQGHDEQYF. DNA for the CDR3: TGTGCCAGCAGTTATCTACCGGGACAGGGTCACGACGAGCAGTACTTC.

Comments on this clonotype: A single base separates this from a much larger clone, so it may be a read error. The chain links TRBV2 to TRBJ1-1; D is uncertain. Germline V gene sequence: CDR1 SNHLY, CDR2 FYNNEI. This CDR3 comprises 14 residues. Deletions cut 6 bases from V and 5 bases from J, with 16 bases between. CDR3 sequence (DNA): TGTGCCAGCAGCGGAAGGGCTGAACGGACTGAAGCTTTCTTT. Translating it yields CASSGRAERTEAFF.

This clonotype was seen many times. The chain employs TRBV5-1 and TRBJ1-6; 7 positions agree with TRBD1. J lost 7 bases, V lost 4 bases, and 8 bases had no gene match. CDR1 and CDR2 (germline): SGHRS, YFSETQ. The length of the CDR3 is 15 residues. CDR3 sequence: CASSQRQGGNSPLHF. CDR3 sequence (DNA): TGCGCCAGCAGCCAACGACAGGGCGGCAATTCACCCCTCCACTTT.